These 15 T cell receptor beta chains share one sample of origin, sequenced in a study of T cells in Graves' hyperthyroidism and ophthalmopathy. What was amplified from RNA transcripts were TCR beta CDR3 regions. An initial round of RT-PCR targeting the TCR CDR3 relied on the HTBI primer set. MiXCR, run by TCRdb on the multiplex PCR reads, gives a single entry per CDR3 protein. The table lists some 250,000 distinct CDR3 sequences, over 12% of them singletons. Sequencing input: blood. These receptors originate from a woman aged 45 to 65 with Graves' hyperthyroidism that later progressed to Graves' ophthalmopathy.

The chain employs TRBV15 and TRBJ1-3, with a tentative D call TRBD1 (6 bases). The CDR3 is made up of 14 amino acids. Trimming took 4 bases from V and 4 from J, leaving 11 bases between them. CDR1 and CDR2 (germline): LNHNV, YYDKDF (reference sequence). The CDR3 reads CATSIGTPGNTIYF. CDR3 coding DNA: TGTGCCACCAGCATTGGGACACCCGGAAACACCATATATTTT. The full variable domain, completed using reference TRBV15 and TRBJ1-3, is DAMVIQNPRYQVTQFGKPVTLSCSQTLNHNVMYWYQQKSSQAPKLLFHYYDKDFNNEADTPDNFQSRRPNTSFCFLDIRSPGLGDTAMYLCATSIGTPGNTIYFGEGSWLTVV.

Ten or more counts support this clonotype. This chain uses TRBV7-3 with TRBJ2-3; D is ambiguous. V was shortened by 0 bases and J by 0 bases, with 4 bases between the two germline ends. The CDR3 has 14 residues. CDR1 SGHTA and CDR2 FQGTGA come from the germline V gene. The DNA for the CDR3 is TGTGCCAGCAGCTTAACCACTAGCACAGATACGCAGTATTTT. Its translation is CASSLTTSTDTQYF. Supplemented by reference TRBV7-3 and TRBJ2-3, the full variable domain reads GAGVSQTPSNKVTEKGKYVELRCDPISGHTALYWYRQSLGQGPEFLIYFQGTGAADDSGLPNDRFFAVRPEGSVSTLKIQRTERGDSAVYLCASSLTTSTDTQYFGPGTRLTVL.

This clonotype was counted ten times or more. The rearrangement links TRBV4-1 to TRBJ1-5; tentative D call: TRBD1 (6 bases). The germline gives CDR1 MGHRA, CDR2 YSYEKL. The V gene lost 4 bases and the J gene lost 3 bases, with 19 bases spanning the gap. This CDR3 has 17 residues. This CDR3 is CASSPILRGALNQPQHF. For the CDR3, the DNA is TGCGCCAGCAGCCCCATCCTTCGGGGGGCCCTCAATCAGCCCCAGCATTTT.

A word on this clonotype: This may arise from a read error, as a much more abundant clone is one base away. The chain employs TRBV9 and TRBJ2-7, with D hard to call. Trimming cost V 3 bases and J 0 bases, with 13 bases left between them. The CDR3 runs to 15 residues. Germline V gene lookup returns CDR1 SGDLS and CDR2 YYNGEE. CDR3 coding DNA: TGTGCCAGCAGCGCCTCGAGTGCCAGCTCCTACGAGCAGTACTTC. The encoded protein is CASSASSASSYEQYF.

This clonotype was recorded many times. This chain connects TRBV2 to TRBJ1-1, with D perhaps matching TRBD1 (5 bases). V lost 1 base and J lost 0, with 9 bases in between. The CDR3 spans 15 residues. CDR1 SNHLY and CDR2 FYNNEI come from the germline V gene. The CDR3 loop reads CASSEGGPMNTEAFF. Written as DNA, the CDR3 is TGTGCCAGCAGTGAAGGGGGACCGATGAACACTGAAGCTTTCTTT.

This clonotype has at least ten counts. The rearrangement uses TRBV5-5 and TRBJ2-7, with D possibly being TRBD2 (6 bases). Trimming shortened V by 7 bases and J by 1 base, and 12 bases separated the two germline ends. Germline CDR1 reads SGHKS; CDR2 reads YYEKEE (reference sequence). CDR3 length equals 13 residues. The CDR3 coding sequence is TGTGCCAGCTTCGGAGGGCTTTCCTACGAGCAGTACTTC. Its translation: CASFGGLSYEQYF.

This clonotype was recorded only once. The chain links TRBV2 to TRBJ2-7; 8 bases align to TRBD1. J gave up 5 bases and V 5 bases, and 5 bases lay outside the gene matches. This CDR3 is 13 amino acids long. The V gene's germline CDR1 is SNHLY and CDR2 FYNNEI. CDR3 sequence: CASSPRTGNEQYF. DNA for the CDR3: TGTGCCAGCAGTCCACGGACAGGGAACGAGCAGTACTTC. The entire variable domain, with the rest obtained from reference TRBV2 and TRBJ2-7, is as follows: EPEVTQTPSHQVTQMGQEVILRCVPISNHLYFYWYRQILGQKVEFLVSFYNNEISEKSEIFDDQFSVERPDGSNFTLKIRSTKLEDSAMYFCASSPRTGNEQYFGPGTRLTVT.

This clonotype was seen repeatedly, ten times or more. The rearrangement uses TRBV10-3 and TRBJ1-5, with TRBD1 identical over 7 bases. CDR3 size: 14 residues. From germline, CDR1 is ENHRY and CDR2 SYGVKD. The trim removed 5 bases at V and 6 bases at J, leaving 7 bases unmatched. The CDR3 DNA is TGTGCCATCAGTAACGGCAGGGGGACTCAGCCCCAGCATTTT. Residues: CAISNGRGTQPQHF.

This clonotype was seen at least ten times. V usage is TRBV7-2 and J usage is TRBJ2-3; 7 bases line up with TRBD2. CDR1 and CDR2 (germline): SGHTA, FQGNSA. This CDR3 spans 16 amino acids. The V and J ends lost 7 bases and 2 bases, in that order; junction bases with no gene match: 12. DNA for the CDR3: TGTGCCAGCACCCTATCGACTCTAGCGGCCACAGATACGCAGTATTTT. It translates to CASTLSTLAATDTQYF.

This clonotype was observed many times. J is TRBJ2-1 and V is TRBV20-1, with D perhaps matching TRBD2 (5 bases). CDR3 length: 15 amino acids. V was clipped by 0 bases and J by 6 bases, with 15 bases between them. Per germline, CDR1 DFQATT and CDR2 SNEGSKA (reference sequence). The CDR3: CSARDLSESPNEQFF. CDR3 DNA sequence: TGCAGTGCTAGAGATCTTAGCGAATCCCCCAATGAGCAGTTCTTC.

This clonotype was observed a few times. The J gene is TRBJ2-3, the V gene TRBV7-3, with a possible D match to TRBD2 (6 bases). This CDR3 has 14 amino acids. Trimming stripped 7 bases from V and 2 bases from J, with 13 bases between. Germline V CDR1 and CDR2: SGHTA, FQGTGA. DNA of the CDR3: TGTGCCAGCAAACCCTCTAGCGACACAGATACGCAGTATTTT. Its translation: CASKPSSDTDTQYF.

This clonotype appeared many times. The CDR3 nucleotides read TGCAGTGCTAGAGAATCCCCCCTCCATGCGGAGACCCAGTACTTC. Translating it yields CSARESPLHAETQYF. The rearrangement links TRBV20-1 to TRBJ2-5; no firm D call. This CDR3 has 15 amino acids. Germline values: CDR1 DFQATT, CDR2 SNEGSKA (reference sequence). V was clipped by 0 bases and J by 5 bases, with 16 bases between them.

This clonotype was observed a handful of times. This chain connects TRBV11-3 to TRBJ2-1; D perhaps matches TRBD2 (6 bases). The V and J ends lost 5 bases and 6 bases respectively, with 11 bases between them. CDR1 is SGHNT and CDR2 is YENEEA in the germline V gene. CDR3 size: 13 residues. The CDR3 loop is CASSKGTANEQFF. As DNA, the CDR3 is TGTGCCAGCAGCAAAGGGACTGCCAATGAGCAGTTCTTC.

This clonotype was seen more than once but under ten times. The gene calls are TRBV4-2 and TRBJ2-5; D call uncertain. The V gene's germline CDR1 is LGHNA and CDR2 YNFKEQ. CDR3 size: 14 residues. Trimming left V 1 base short and J 3 bases short, with 9 bases between. Here the CDR3 reads CASSQGVSEETQYF. CDR3 in DNA: TGTGCCAGCAGCCAAGGGGTATCCGAAGAGACCCAGTACTTC.

The gene calls are TRBV20-1 and TRBJ1-1; no clear D. This CDR3 is 13 amino acids long. V was cut by 5 bases and J by 6 bases, with 16 bases left in between. Germline V gives CDR1 DFQATT, CDR2 SNEGSKA (reference sequence). The CDR3 DNA sequence: TGCAGTGCTGCCCATAAACGGACGGCTGAAGCTTTCTTT. As protein: CSAAHKRTAEAFF.